This TCR beta chain was identified during a study of blood T cell repertoires in COVID-19. Turning to the study itself: COVID-19 samples from acute and convalescent phases originated in the United States, Italy and Spain. PBMCs, B-cell-depleted T cells, or T cells provided the cDNA or gDNA that made up the material.

The V gene end was trimmed by 7 bases and the J gene end by 2 bases; junction bases not matched to a gene: 6. Germline V gives CDR1 MNHEY, CDR2 SVGAGI. There are 14 residues in the CDR3. Sequenced by immunoSEQ multiplex PCR; TCRdb stores in-frame clones only, minus some. In the table there are about 16,000 clones, less than 90% of which are singletons. The rearrangement joins TRBV6-5 to TRBJ2-7; 9 bases agree with TRBD2. What was sequenced was peripheral blood. The sequence came from a woman of 80 years or more with COVID-19, enrolled during active disease. CDR3 nucleotides: TGTGCCAGCACCAGGCTAGCGGGGACCTACGAGCAGTACTTC. This codes for CASTRLAGTYEQYF.